This TCR beta chain stems from a study of neurological immune-mediated disorders. Study-level results: No CDR3 amino acid sequences recurred among expanded clones across subjects, suggesting private repertoires in all groups.

Unsorted libraries were prepared from 2 million PBMCs that had been stored at -80 C. MiXCR was run by TCRdb on the 5' RACE reads, yielding one entry per CDR3 protein. The sample contains approximately 30,000 distinct CDR3 sequences, around 20% of which appear only once. This clonotype has a count of ten or more. Antigen unknown. This clonotype was obtained from a woman aged 55-70 years in good health. Sequencing was done on a sample of PBMCs.

The CDR3 DNA follows: TGCGCCAGCAGCCGACTAGCGGGGAGCACAGATACGCAGTATTTT. Protein product: CASSRLAGSTDTQYF. This chain connects TRBV4-1 to TRBJ2-3, with 11 nucleotides matching TRBD2. The CDR3 is made up of 15 amino acids. Germline lookup yields CDR1 MGHRA and CDR2 YSYEKL. The trim removed 4 bases at V and 0 bases at J, leaving 0 bases unmatched.